The 14 T cell receptor beta chains reported below all come from one sample, sequenced in a study of T-cell memory formation after mild COVID-19. TCRdb itself ran the 5' RACE reads through MiXCR, one entry per CDR3 protein. The repertoire has some 490,000 distinct CDR3 sequences, 15% to 20% of them found once; the top ten carry roughly 12%. Sequencing input: PBMCs or a T cell subset sorted from them (not recorded which). Receptor source: an adult woman who had mild COVID-19 (a few samples of this study predate the infection). Cell type and time point are not known.

As to this clonotype: A much larger clone differs by one base, so this may be a read error. This rearrangement joins TRBV20-1 to TRBJ2-1; 11 bases agree with TRBD2. The CDR3 has 13 amino acids. Unmatched junction bases numbered 6, after V lost 8 bases and J lost 6 bases. CDR1 DFQATT and CDR2 SNEGSKA come from the germline V gene (reference sequence). CDR3 residues: CSYSGRGLNEQFF. The CDR3 DNA is TGCAGTTATAGCGGGAGGGGCCTCAATGAGCAGTTCTTC.

This clonotype was counted only a few times. The chain has TRBV12-3 or TRBV12-4 and TRBJ2-7, with TRBD1 matching over 8 bases. V gave up 5 bases and J gave up 8 bases; unmatched junction bases: 11. The CDR3 has 14 residues. In nucleotides, the CDR3 is TGTGCCAGCAGTCCGGCAGGGGGCGAGTACAAGCAGTACTTC. Protein product: CASSPAGGEYKQYF.

This clonotype was seen only a few times. J is TRBJ2-5 and V is TRBV7-3; 9 nucleotides agree with TRBD2. The CDR3 is 16 amino acids. Germline-derived CDR1 and CDR2 are SGHTA and FQGTGA. V was pared by 1 base and J by 4 bases, with 7 bases of the junction left unmatched. In DNA form, the CDR3 reads TGTGCCAGCAGCTTAATGGGGAGCGGGAGGCGAGAGACCCAGTACTTC. The encoded protein is CASSLMGSGRRETQYF.

This clonotype came up a few times. The V call is TRBV7-8, the J call TRBJ2-2; 7 bases map to TRBD1. There are 16 residues in the CDR3. Trimming cost V 5 bases and J 3 bases; bases outside gene matches: 9. From germline, CDR1 is SGHVS and CDR2 FQNEAQ. The CDR3 DNA reads as TGTGCCAGCAGCCGGAGGACAGGCGGTTACACCGGGGAGCTGTTTTTT. It codes for CASSRRTGGYTGELFF.

The rearrangement joins TRBV2 to TRBJ1-1; no reliable D call. Trimming took 2 bases from V and 4 from J, leaving 8 bases between them. The V gene's germline CDR1 is SNHLY and CDR2 FYNNEI. The CDR3 runs 13 residues. The DNA of the CDR3 is TGTGCCAGCAGTGAAAGGGAGACCACTGAAGCTTTCTTT. Translated, it gives CASSERETTEAFF. Using reference TRBV2 and TRBJ1-1 for the parts outside the CDR3, the full variable domain is EPEVTQTPSHQVTQMGQEVILRCVPISNHLYFYWYRQILGQKVEFLVSFYNNEISEKSEIFDDQFSVERPDGSNFTLKIRSTKLEDSAMYFCASSERETTEAFFGQGTRLTVV.

The table lists this clonotype with a few counts. The chain is built from TRBV27 and TRBJ2-5; D may match TRBD1 or TRBD2 (6 bases each). Germline CDR1 reads MNHEY; CDR2 reads SMNVEV (reference sequence). Trimming removed 3 bases from V and 3 bases from J, with 11 bases in between. The CDR3 has 14 amino acids. The CDR3 spells CASSLTGAEETQYF. The DNA of the CDR3 is TGTGCCAGCAGTTTGACGGGGGCGGAAGAGACCCAGTACTTC.

The chain links TRBV20-1 to TRBJ1-5; 11 bases match TRBD1. J lost 6 bases, V lost 3 bases, and 4 bases had no gene match. The CDR3 sequence is 14 residues long. Germline CDR1 is DFQATT and CDR2 is SNEGSKA (reference sequence). The CDR3 nucleotides are TGCAGTGCTAGGAGGACAGGGGGCTCTCAGCCCCAGCATTTT. It yields the protein CSARRTGGSQPQHF.

The V gene is TRBV10-3, the J gene TRBJ1-2, with 9 bases that match TRBD1. CDR3 length: 15 amino acids. Per the germline V gene, CDR1 is ENHRY and CDR2 is SYGVKD. V dropped 2 bases and J dropped 3; count of bases not matched to a gene: 4. This CDR3 reads CAISEPGQGHYGYTF. CDR3 DNA: TGTGCCATCAGTGAGCCGGGACAGGGTCACTATGGCTACACCTTC.

The chain is built from TRBV5-1 and TRBJ2-7; perhaps TRBD2 as D (5 bases). This CDR3 region has 12 residues. The germline V and J ends were trimmed by 4 bases and 7 bases, with 12 bases remaining between them. Germline lookup yields CDR1 SGHRS and CDR2 YFSETQ. The DNA for the CDR3 is TGCGCCAGCAGCGAGTCCCCGGGAGAGCAGTACTTC. Protein product: CASSESPGEQYF.

J is TRBJ2-3 and V is TRBV5-1; tentative D call: TRBD2 (6 bases). The CDR3 has 14 amino acids. The ends were cut back, 5 bases at V and 6 bases at J, with 16 bases in the middle. Germline V gene sequence: CDR1 SGHRS, CDR2 YFSETQ. CDR3 coding DNA: TGCGCCAGCAGAAAGGACGGGAGCTTGGATACGCAGTATTTT. Translating gives CASRKDGSLDTQYF.

This clonotype was seen a handful of times. The chain is built from TRBV4-1 and TRBJ1-1; tentative D call: TRBD1 (6 bases). CDR3 length: 16 amino acids. Germline V gene sequence: CDR1 MGHRA, CDR2 YSYEKL. Trimming took off 0 bases at V and 0 bases at J, with 11 bases between the two ends. The CDR3 region is CASSQENTGMNTEAFF. For the CDR3, the DNA is TGCGCCAGCAGCCAAGAAAACACAGGGATGAACACTGAAGCTTTCTTT.

The V call is TRBV29-1, the J call TRBJ1-1; 9 positions match TRBD1. V was pared by 7 bases and J by 4 bases, with 7 bases of the junction left unmatched. The germline gives CDR1 SQVTM, CDR2 ANQGSEA. CDR3 length: 13 residues. Here the CDR3 DNA reads TGCAGCGGGTTACAGGGGGCCCGCACTGAAGCTTTCTTT. This codes for CSGLQGARTEAFF.

This clonotype was detected only a few times. The chain links TRBV13 to TRBJ2-3; 9 bases fit TRBD2. This CDR3 is 15 amino acids long. Germline CDR1 reads PRHDT; CDR2 reads FYEKMQ (reference sequence). Germline trimming cut 0 bases from V and 4 bases from J; bases unmatched to any gene: 2. CDR3 residues: CASSLGAGGADTQYF. In DNA form, the CDR3 reads TGTGCCAGCAGCTTAGGAGCGGGGGGCGCAGATACGCAGTATTTT.

The V gene is TRBV15, the J gene TRBJ2-5; no clear D. V lost 0 bases to trimming and J lost 5 bases, with 22 bases between them. The germline CDR1 and CDR2 sequences are LNHNV and YYDKDF (reference sequence). This CDR3 has 18 amino acids. Written as DNA, the CDR3 is TGTGCCACCAGCAGAGATGATTGGGTGATTAGGCCGCAGGAGACCCAGTACTTC. This codes for CATSRDDWVIRPQETQYF.